The 22 T cell receptor beta chains listed next were all sequenced from one sample in a study of monozygotic twins with inflammatory bowel disease. TCRdb reprocessed the 5' RACE reads and stores each CDR3 protein as one record, lacking DNA. With approximately 420,000 distinct CDR3 sequences in the sample, the ten largest clones hold 2.4%. Specimen: blood. The receptors derive from a human donor with ulcerative colitis or Crohn's disease, or a healthy co-twin of an affected twin (not recorded which).

The chain links TRBV30 to TRBJ2-2; TCRdb's assignment of TRBD2 cannot be checked, as there is no DNA. Germline assignment: CDR1 GTSNPN and CDR2 SVGIG (reference sequence). The CDR3 sequence is 15 residues long. Here the CDR3 reads CAWRPRDSISGELFF.

The V and J genes are TRBV15 and TRBJ2-4; TCRdb picks TRBD2, but there is no DNA to check that call. Germline V gives CDR1 LNHNV, CDR2 YYDKDF (reference sequence). The CDR3 totals 13 residues. CDR3 in amino acids: CATMGSGKNIQYF.

The rearrangement uses TRBV12-3 or TRBV12-4 and TRBJ1-3. The CDR3 loop spans 15 amino acids. CDR3 sequence reads: CASSLSSSSGNTIYF.

The chain joins TRBV21-1 to TRBJ2-2. TRBV21-1 is a known pseudogene. The CDR3 sequence is 17 residues long. CDR3: CASAYYSPFWETGELFF.

This chain uses TRBV5-5 with TRBJ1-1. Germline assignment: CDR1 SGHKS and CDR2 YYEKEE (reference sequence). The CDR3 has 13 residues. Here the CDR3 reads CASSLAEVSEAFF.

The V gene is TRBV12-3 or TRBV12-4, the J gene TRBJ1-1; as DNA is missing, the TRBD1 call by TCRdb cannot be tested. The CDR3 extends over 14 amino acids. CDR3 in amino acids: CASTYGGMNTEAFF.

The CDR3 reads CASSQNGGSSNTEAFF. The chain couples TRBV7-2 to TRBJ1-1; TCRdb's assignment of TRBD1 cannot be checked, as there is no DNA. This CDR3 region has 16 residues. The V gene's germline CDR1 is SGHTA and CDR2 FQGNSA.

V and J are TRBV10-3 and TRBJ2-6. This CDR3 has 17 residues. The V gene's germline CDR1 is ENHRY and CDR2 SYGVKD. CDR3 amino acids: CAISETTSSSGANVLTF.

J is TRBJ1-2 and V is TRBV29-1; TCRdb's D call of TRBD1 is untestable without DNA. CDR1 is SQVTM, CDR2 ANQGSEA, per germline. The CDR3 has 14 residues. The CDR3 is CSAAGISGTYGYTF.

The chain uses TRBV12-3 or TRBV12-4 and TRBJ2-7; with no DNA, the TCRdb D assignment of TRBD2 cannot be verified. This CDR3 has 16 residues. The CDR3 protein is CASSLSGALRPSEQYF.

The chain links TRBV11-1 to TRBJ2-3; TCRdb's D call of TRBD1 is untestable without DNA. Germline lookup yields CDR1 SGHAT and CDR2 FQDESV (reference sequence). CDR3 length equals 18 residues. The CDR3: CASSLVHGTGLSTDTQYF.

This sequence joins TRBV3-1 and TRBJ2-1; the TCRdb call, TRBD1, lacks DNA for checking. Per the germline V gene, CDR1 is LGHDT and CDR2 is YNNKEL (reference sequence). CDR3 length: 16 amino acids. The chain's CDR3 is CASSQEKRYRREEQFF.

This chain joins TRBV19 and TRBJ2-7; the D call from TCRdb, TRBD1, cannot be confirmed without DNA. The CDR3 spans 14 residues. Germline assignment: CDR1 LNHDA and CDR2 SQIVND (reference sequence). The CDR3 reads CASSDGGGLNEQYF.

The V gene is TRBV6-1, the J gene TRBJ2-3; TCRdb outputs TRBD1, but without DNA this stays unchecked. CDR3 size: 14 residues. Germline V gives CDR1 MNHNS, CDR2 SASEGT. The CDR3 protein is CASSPLPAGNTQYF.

The chain couples TRBV12-3 or TRBV12-4 to TRBJ2-7. The CDR3 extends over 14 amino acids. The CDR3 sequence: CASSLTLAAYEQYF.

The chain employs TRBV12-3 or TRBV12-4 and TRBJ1-4; TCRdb names TRBD1, which stays unverified in the absence of DNA. There are 12 residues in the CDR3. The CDR3 region is CASRRDNEKLFF.

The rearrangement joins TRBV20-1 to TRBJ1-5. Germline CDR1 is DFQATT and CDR2 is SNEGSKA (reference sequence). CDR3 size: 14 residues. CDR3 amino acids: CSARKRDVNQPQHF.

The chain recombines TRBV27 with TRBJ2-1. The CDR3 extends over 14 amino acids. The germline V gene has CDR1 MNHEY and CDR2 SMNVEV (reference sequence). CDR3 sequence reads: CASSDGSSYNEQFF.

This chain connects TRBV10-3 to TRBJ2-1; TCRdb selects TRBD1, and the lack of DNA leaves this call unchecked. The V gene's germline CDR1 is ENHRY and CDR2 SYGVKD. The CDR3 is 13 residues long. The CDR3 sequence is CAISESPGNEQFF.

The CDR3 protein is CASSPPGRGTDTQYF. This rearrangement joins TRBV18 to TRBJ2-3; as DNA is missing, the TRBD2 call by TCRdb cannot be tested. CDR1 and CDR2 (germline): KGHSH, LQKENI. CDR3 length: 15 residues.

The J gene is TRBJ1-3, the V gene TRBV5-4; TCRdb proposes TRBD1, but this gene call is untestable without DNA. The CDR3 length is 15 residues. CDR1 is SGHNT and CDR2 is YYREEE in the germline V gene (reference sequence). CDR3: CASSRDRASGNTIYF. Variable domain in full (rest from reference TRBV5-4 and TRBJ1-3): ETGVTQSPTHLIKTRGQQVTLRCSSQSGHNTVSWYQQALGQGPQFIFQYYREEENGRGNFPPRFSGLQFPNYSSELNVNALELDDSALYLCASSRDRASGNTIYFGEGSWLTVV.

The V and J genes are TRBV5-1 and TRBJ2-3; TCRdb calls TRBD1, which cannot be checked without DNA. In germline, CDR1 is SGHRS, CDR2 YFSETQ. The CDR3 runs to 16 residues. The CDR3 loop is CASSLVRGQGADTQYF.